Listed here are 27 T cell receptor beta chains from one sample, sequenced in a study of OX40 agonist ivuxolimab in advanced cancers. Sequencing used immunoSEQ multiplex PCR; TCRdb keeps in-frame clones, though not all of them. Of 63,000 or so clones listed, approximately 80% were seen once; the top ten hold about 1.1%. The sequencing used CD4+ or CD8+ T cells sorted from blood, collected in a trial of the OX40 agonist ivuxolimab. These receptors were taken from an adult with an advanced solid tumor such as melanoma, head and neck, liver or kidney cancer.

Here the CDR3 reads CAWDKGSGNTIYF. CDR3 sequence (DNA): TGTGCCTGGGACAAGGGCTCTGGAAACACCATATATTTT. The chain combines TRBV30 with TRBJ1-3; no definite D call. Trimming removed 5 bases at V and 0 bases at J, with 8 bases between. Germline loops: CDR1 GTSNPN, CDR2 SVGIG (reference sequence). The CDR3 runs to 13 residues.

J is TRBJ1-2 and V is TRBV5-1; no clear D gene. The CDR3 length is 13 residues. Trimming removed 2 bases at V and 2 bases at J, with 7 bases between. Germline assignment: CDR1 SGHRS and CDR2 YFSETQ. CDR3 residues: CASSFRQNYGYTF. The CDR3 DNA reads TGCGCCAGCAGCTTCCGACAAAACTATGGCTACACCTTC.

The chain combines TRBV30 with TRBJ1-6; unclear D gene. Trimming took off 0 bases at V and 7 bases at J, with 7 bases between the two ends. The CDR3 has 13 amino acids. CDR1 is GTSNPN, CDR2 SVGIG, per germline (reference sequence). CDR3 region: CAWSVPGNSPLHF. Written as DNA, the CDR3 is TGTGCCTGGAGTGTACCGGGCAATTCACCCCTCCACTTT.

The V call is TRBV6-6, the J call TRBJ1-5; TRBD1 might be the D (5 bases). CDR1 MNHNY and CDR2 SVGAGI come from the germline V gene (reference sequence). The CDR3 extends over 13 amino acids. The V and J ends lost 6 bases and 6 bases respectively, with 12 bases between them. CDR3 protein: CASRVGEGQPQHF. The CDR3, as DNA: TGTGCCAGCAGGGTAGGGGAGGGTCAGCCCCAGCATTTT.

The rearrangement links TRBV28 to TRBJ1-2; TRBD1 matches at 7 bases. CDR1 is MDHEN, CDR2 SYDVKM, per germline. The V segment lost 6 bases and the J segment 2 bases; nucleotides outside the gene matches: 6. This CDR3 is 14 amino acids long. The CDR3 region is CASRSGGQNYGYTF. The CDR3 DNA reads TGTGCCAGCAGGTCAGGGGGTCAGAACTATGGCTACACCTTC.

V and J are TRBV11-2 and TRBJ2-5; TRBD1 matches 11 bases. CDR3 length equals 16 residues. In germline, CDR1 is SGHAT, CDR2 FQNNGV. Trimming at V came to 3 bases and at J to 3 bases, leaving 6 bases not matched to a gene. As DNA, the CDR3 is TGTGCCAGCAGCTTTCGCCCGGGACAGGGGGAAGAGACCCAGTACTTC. This gives the protein CASSFRPGQGEETQYF.

The genes are TRBV5-6 and TRBJ2-2, with 8 bases that match TRBD2. Losses at the gene ends were 1 base for V and 3 bases for J; bases not matched to a gene: 8. CDR1 is SGHDT and CDR2 is YYEEEE in the germline V gene. The CDR3 is 17 residues long. The CDR3 coding sequence is TGTGCCAGCAGCTTGATTGGACTAGCTGTTGACACCGGGGAGCTGTTTTTT. It is translated as CASSLIGLAVDTGELFF.

The chain recombines TRBV7-2 with TRBJ2-1; 8 bases are shared with TRBD2. J lost 0 bases, V lost 7 bases, and 11 bases had no gene match. CDR1 SGHTA and CDR2 FQGNSA come from the germline V gene. The CDR3 spans 17 residues. As DNA, the CDR3 is TGTGCCAGCAAAAGGCGTAGCGGGGCCAGCTCCTACAATGAGCAGTTCTTC. It is translated as CASKRRSGASSYNEQFF. Drawing the rest from reference TRBV7-2 and TRBJ2-1, the complete variable domain is GAGVSQSPSNKVTEKGKDVELRCDPISGHTALYWYRQSLGQGLEFLIYFQGNSAPDKSGLPSDRFSAERTGGSVSTLTIQRTQQEDSAVYLCASKRRSGASSYNEQFFGPGTRLTVL.

The CDR3 region is CASSSGTGLSPLHF. CDR3 in DNA: TGTGCCAGCAGCTCGGGGACAGGGCTTTCACCCCTCCACTTT. V and J are TRBV7-9 and TRBJ1-6; 9 positions agree with TRBD1. J was trimmed by 9 bases and V by 4 bases; bases with no gene match: 4. CDR1 and CDR2 (germline): SEHNR, FQNEAQ (reference sequence). The CDR3 consists of 14 residues.

The rearrangement joins TRBV29-1 to TRBJ1-2; D call uncertain. Germline V gene sequence: CDR1 SQVTM, CDR2 ANQGSEA. Trimming left V 4 bases short and J 0 bases short, with 12 bases between. This CDR3 spans 14 amino acids. CDR3: CSVGGVGSNYGYTF. The CDR3, as DNA: TGCAGCGTTGGCGGGGTGGGTTCTAACTATGGCTACACCTTC.

This clone was seen a handful of times. This sequence joins TRBV5-1 and TRBJ2-7; 7 bases are shared with TRBD1. Germline CDR1 reads SGHRS; CDR2 reads YFSETQ. The CDR3 covers 15 residues. J was trimmed by 7 bases and V by 0 bases; bases with no gene match: 10. The CDR3 loop is CASSLGTGTIREQYF. The DNA for the CDR3 is TGCGCCAGCAGCTTGGGGACAGGTACTATTCGGGAGCAGTACTTC.

The rearrangement joins TRBV7-9 to TRBJ2-7, with 7 bases that match TRBD2. J was trimmed by 1 base and V by 5 bases; bases with no gene match: 5. The CDR3 sequence is 14 residues long. Germline V gene data show CDR1 as SEHNR and CDR2 as FQNEAQ (reference sequence). CDR3 in DNA: TGTGCCAGCAGCGTGGGGGGAGGGTCCTACGAGCAGTACTTC. This translates into CASSVGGGSYEQYF.

The V gene is TRBV6-5, the J gene TRBJ2-6, with D tentatively TRBD2 (6 bases). Per germline, CDR1 MNHEY and CDR2 SVGAGI. The CDR3 is 15 residues long. V was clipped by 5 bases and J by 0 bases, with 8 bases between them. Here the CDR3 reads CASSRESSGANVLTF. In nucleotides, the CDR3 is TGTGCCAGCAGTCGGGAGAGCTCTGGGGCCAACGTCCTGACTTTC.

The V call is TRBV6-1, the J call TRBJ2-1; 7 positions match TRBD2. V was pared by 8 bases and J by 0 bases, with 4 bases of the junction left unmatched. CDR1 is MNHNS and CDR2 is SASEGT in the germline V gene. The CDR3 is made up of 14 amino acids. The CDR3 here is CASLWGGSYNEQFF. CDR3 DNA: TGTGCCAGCCTATGGGGGGGCTCCTACAATGAGCAGTTCTTC.

Of note for this clone: Likely a read error: the CDR3 ends without its conserved phenylalanine or tryptophan. It is unclear where the CDR3 begins or ends on the DNA, so no DNA is shown, and the CDR3 is as TCRdb lists it. This sequence joins TRBV15 and TRBJ2-7; the D call TRBD1 from the table was never checked on the DNA. The CDR3 is 13 residues long, counting both termini. CDR1 and CDR2 from the germline V gene are LNHNV and YYDKDF (reference sequence). The CDR3 loop reads CATSRDYLDTARL.

The V call is TRBV15, the J call TRBJ2-3, with 10 bases aligning to TRBD1. The V segment lost 3 bases and the J segment 8 bases; nucleotides outside the gene matches: 5. CDR1 and CDR2 from the germline V gene are LNHNV and YYDKDF (reference sequence). The CDR3 runs 14 residues. This CDR3 reads CATSSDRGQSTQYF. DNA of the CDR3: TGTGCCACCAGCAGCGACAGGGGGCAGAGTACGCAGTATTTT.

This clone was observed a few times. The V gene is TRBV28, the J gene TRBJ1-6, with D uncertain. The CDR3 length is 14 residues. Germline CDR1 and CDR2: MDHEN and SYDVKM. Trimming removed 4 bases at V and 5 bases at J, with 9 bases between. The CDR3 DNA reads as TGTGCCAGCAGTTCGGGTGGCGATAATTCACCCCTCCACTTT. It is translated as CASSSGGDNSPLHF.

This clone has at least ten counts. This chain links TRBV6-5 with TRBJ2-7; TRBD1 aligns across 8 bases. This CDR3 is built from 13 residues. CDR1 is MNHEY, CDR2 SVGAGI, per germline. After removal of 6 bases from V and 5 bases from J, the junction contained 6 bases not matched to a gene. The CDR3 sequence is CASRLTGVDEQYF. DNA of the CDR3: TGTGCCAGCAGGCTGACAGGGGTTGACGAGCAGTACTTC.

J is TRBJ2-7 and V is TRBV19, with 7 bases identical to TRBD2. V gave up 10 bases and J gave up 3 bases; unmatched junction bases: 15. Germline V gene lookup returns CDR1 LNHDA and CDR2 SQIVND (reference sequence). The CDR3 extends over 15 amino acids. The CDR3 DNA follows: TGTGCCACCTCAGGGATGGGAGGGATCCACTACGAGCAGTACTTC. Amino acids: CATSGMGGIHYEQYF. Supplemented by reference TRBV19 and TRBJ2-7, the full variable domain reads DGGITQSPKYLFRKEGQNVTLSCEQNLNHDAMYWYRQDPGQGLRLIYYSQIVNDFQKGDIAEGYSVSREKKESFPLTVTSAQKNPTAFYLCATSGMGGIHYEQYFGPGTRLTVT.

This chain joins TRBV5-1 and TRBJ2-5, with 8 bases identical to TRBD1. The germline CDR1 and CDR2 sequences are SGHRS and YFSETQ. The CDR3 runs to 14 residues. V shed 5 bases and J 3 bases; nucleotides not matched to a gene: 6. The CDR3 loop is CASRPGQGEETQYF. CDR3 bases: TGCGCCAGCAGGCCCGGACAGGGAGAAGAGACCCAGTACTTC.

This sequence joins TRBV7-9 and TRBJ1-1; no clear D. V was shortened by 2 bases and J by 12 bases, with 13 bases between the two germline ends. From germline, CDR1 is SEHNR and CDR2 FQNEAQ (reference sequence). The CDR3 covers 12 residues. The CDR3 region is CASSLLGRTPFF. Written as DNA, the CDR3 is TGTGCCAGCAGCTTACTCGGCCGAACACCTTTCTTT.

The chain is built from TRBV29-1 and TRBJ2-3, with 10 positions matching TRBD1. V lost 3 bases, J lost 3 bases, and 3 bases stayed unmatched. CDR1 is SQVTM and CDR2 is ANQGSEA in the germline V gene. CDR3 length equals 14 residues. CDR3 sequence (DNA): TGCAGCGTTGACGAGGACAGGGGGACAGATACGCAGTATTTT. Translated: CSVDEDRGTDTQYF.

This chain joins TRBV28 and TRBJ2-7, with D possibly being TRBD1 or TRBD2 (5 bases each). Trimming removed 7 bases at V and 2 bases at J, with 15 bases between. From germline, CDR1 is MDHEN and CDR2 SYDVKM. There are 14 residues in the CDR3. In DNA, the CDR3 is TGTGCCAGCACCCCAGGGACCATACCCTACGAGCAGTACTTC. Encoded protein: CASTPGTIPYEQYF.

In its sample, this clone was seen a few times. J is TRBJ2-7 and V is TRBV5-1; 7 bases map to TRBD1. The CDR3 runs 15 residues. Germline-derived CDR1 and CDR2 are SGHRS and YFSETQ. V shed 0 bases and J 2 bases; nucleotides not matched to a gene: 5. CDR3 region: CASSLVNRGTYEQYF. The CDR3, as DNA: TGCGCCAGCAGCTTGGTCAACAGGGGAACCTACGAGCAGTACTTC.

The chain recombines TRBV4-1 with TRBJ2-3; perhaps TRBD1 as D (5 bases). Germline V lookup: CDR1 MGHRA, CDR2 YSYEKL. Trimming removed 0 bases from V and 0 bases from J, with 16 bases in between. The CDR3 loop spans 18 amino acids. CDR3 loop: CASSQDYVQGTSTDTQYF. The CDR3 DNA follows: TGCGCCAGCAGCCAAGATTACGTCCAGGGCACTAGCACAGATACGCAGTATTTT.

The chain is built from TRBV6-6 and TRBJ1-3; perhaps TRBD1 as D (5 bases). V lost 5 bases to trimming and J lost 3 bases, with 11 bases between them. This CDR3 has 14 residues. Germline assignment: CDR1 MNHNY and CDR2 SVGAGI (reference sequence). The DNA for the CDR3 is TGTGCCAGCAGTGGGGCAGCAAGTGGAAACACCATATATTTT. This sequence encodes CASSGAASGNTIYF.

The V and J genes are TRBV19 and TRBJ1-2; 10 bases fit TRBD1. The V segment lost 2 bases and the J segment 6 bases; nucleotides outside the gene matches: 9. The length of the CDR3 is 16 residues. Germline values: CDR1 LNHDA, CDR2 SQIVND (reference sequence). For the CDR3, the DNA is TGTGCCAGTAGTATATGGTCCCCGGACAGGGGGAATGGCTACACCTTC. This gives the protein CASSIWSPDRGNGYTF.